The rows below give T cell receptor beta chains drawn from one sample of a study of human thymus T cells. Sequenced by immunoSEQ multiplex PCR; TCRdb stores in-frame clones only, minus some. The repertoire has tens of thousands of clones, roughly 94% of them found once; the top ten carry about 0.032%. Sequencing used thymus tissue. The receptors here all came from a girl under three years old with a congenital heart defect but otherwise immunologically healthy. The CDR3 runs from the conserved cysteine through the conserved F or W. Each record gives: V gene, CDR3 length, J gene, CDR3 protein.

TRBV11-2	17	TRBJ1-1	CASSLGVIGEGNTEAFF
TRBV11-2	15	TRBJ2-7	CASSLVRSGRYEQYF
TRBV18	18	TRBJ1-1	CASSPRGSSLPPPTEAFF
TRBV2	12	TRBJ1-5	CASSERGGAQHF
TRBV7-2	16	TRBJ1-1	CASSPKSGQSDTEAFF
TRBV2	16	TRBJ1-1	CASSEERSSMNTEAFF
TRBV30	13	TRBJ2-5	CACPGTGQETQYF
TRBV6-5	14	TRBJ1-4	CASSFSGSNEKLFF
TRBV4-1	15	TRBJ1-3	CASSSRTHSGNTIYF
TRBV9	15	TRBJ1-2	CASSVGGNWDGGYTF
TRBV19	15	TRBJ1-1	CASSIPDRWDTEAFF
TRBV21-1	18	TRBJ2-7	CASSKGGGRGNLTYEQYF
TRBV7-9	11	TRBJ2-1	CASSFFLGQFF
TRBV7-8	17	TRBJ2-1	CASSPGTSGSRDNEQFF
TRBV9	19	TRBJ2-6	CASSVKTGTEHSGANVLTF
TRBV19	16	TRBJ2-7	CASSIVWRRGSYEQYF
TRBV28	15	TRBJ2-1	CASSLRDSSYNEQFF
TRBV21-1	17	TRBJ2-7	CASSKKNSGITYYEQYF
TRBV15	13	TRBJ1-4	CATSRERDRDRTF
TRBV5-1	21	TRBJ2-1	CASSLGGLAGGPPSSYNEQFF
TRBV5-4	13	TRBJ2-1	CASSYPGPSEQFF
TRBV5-1	16	TRBJ2-5	CASSSSSGQVRETQYF
TRBV2	21	TRBJ2-5	CASSGRILAGGPDPYQETQYF
TRBV9	13	TRBJ2-7	CASSEQAGDEQYF
TRBV7-9	14	TRBJ2-3	CASSPWTGTDTQYF
TRBV27	13	TRBJ2-7	CASSLVGTDEQYF
TRBV4-1	20	TRBJ2-1	CASSQDGFFETSFTYNEQFF
TRBV6-1	14	TRBJ2-4	CASSEMGPKNIQYF
TRBV6-1	13	TRBJ1-3	CAGSGETGNTIYF
TRBV28	14	TRBJ1-2	CASSLGTGNYGYTF
TRBV4-3	17	TRBJ1-1	CASSQVIGGGLRTEAFF
TRBV7-2	16	TRBJ2-3	CASSLYVSLPPDTQYF
TRBV28	14	TRBJ1-2	CASSFPKEWYGYTF
TRBV7-2	12	TRBJ2-7	CASSLRGYEQYF
TRBV6-6	15	TRBJ2-1	CASSQGQGDYNEQFF
TRBV19	16	TRBJ2-2	CASSRLAGGVPGELFF
TRBV6-5	15	TRBJ2-5	CASSHPGQNQETQYF
TRBV6-1	15	TRBJ2-5	CASSEAERERETQYF
TRBV19	17	TRBJ2-7	CASSIWGTSGFSYEQYF
TRBV6-1	12	TRBJ1-2	CATPGHHYGYTF
TRBV4-2	17	TRBJ2-5	CASSQGESSELTETQYF
TRBV7-9	16	TRBJ2-7	CASSLLRTALTYEQYF
TRBV4-3	15	TRBJ2-1	CASSHATSGYNEQFF
TRBV10-1	14	TRBJ2-2	CASSEVPTDGELFF
TRBV9	16	TRBJ2-1	CASSVGGGRAYNEQFF
TRBV27	13	TRBJ2-7	CASSLRSTYEQYF
TRBV5-3	16	TRBJ1-6	CARKLGPRTPHSPLHF